The clone carrying this TCR beta chain was seen at least ten times. The antigen remains unidentified. This specimen belongs to a study of T cells in Graves' hyperthyroidism and ophthalmopathy. TCR beta CDR3 regions were amplified from RNA transcripts. An initial round of RT-PCR targeting the TCR CDR3 relied on the HTBI primer set. TCRdb independently ran MiXCR on the multiplex PCR reads; one entry per CDR3 protein. Altogether 640,000 or so distinct CDR3 sequences are present, about 14% being singletons, with the ten largest covering 7% to 9%. Germline loops: CDR1 SGHRS, CDR2 YFSETQ. V lost 4 bases, J lost 3 bases, and 11 bases lay in between. The CDR3 has 13 amino acids. General study results and limits: The model identified upcoming ophthalmopathy a median 6.5 months ahead of onset.

The material sequenced was blood. The chain has TRBV5-1 and TRBJ2-7; tentative D call: TRBD2 (5 bases). This clonotype was obtained from a woman aged 18-30 years with Graves' ophthalmopathy. The CDR3 sequence is CASSGGLGYEQYF. As DNA, the CDR3 is TGCGCCAGCAGCGGTGGACTCGGCTACGAGCAGTACTTC.